Each of the 22 T cell receptor beta chains below was sequenced from the same sample in a study of blood T cell repertoires in COVID-19. Sequencing used immunoSEQ multiplex PCR; TCRdb keeps in-frame clones, though not all of them. The table includes about 480,000 clones, roughly nine tenths detected once. Sequencing was carried out using peripheral blood. These receptors were collected from a man aged 18 to 30 with COVID-19, enrolled during active disease.

The chain uses TRBV4-2 and TRBJ1-1; D not certain. Between the trimmed V and J ends, which lost 4 bases and 6 bases, there was a span of 15 bases. The CDR3 length is 14 residues. Germline V gives CDR1 LGHNA, CDR2 YNFKEQ. This CDR3 is CASSRLELSPEAFF. The CDR3 DNA sequence: TGTGCCAGCAGCCGTCTAGAGTTATCCCCTGAAGCTTTCTTT.

This chain uses TRBV27 with TRBJ1-2; 9 positions match TRBD1. The V and J ends lost 4 bases and 6 bases, in that order; junction bases with no gene match: 6. The CDR3 runs 14 residues. CDR1 is MNHEY and CDR2 is SMNVEV in the germline V gene (reference sequence). The CDR3 DNA reads TGTGCCAGCAGTTCAAGGACAGGGGAAAATGGCTACACCTTC. Amino acid sequence: CASSSRTGENGYTF.

The chain employs TRBV24-1 and TRBJ2-2; tentatively, D is TRBD2 (5 bases). Germline V gene lookup returns CDR1 KGHDR and CDR2 SFDVKD. V lost 3 bases to trimming and J lost 0 bases, with 7 bases between them. The CDR3 contains 15 residues. The CDR3 loop reads CATSDKRANTGELFF. CDR3 nucleotide sequence: TGTGCCACCAGTGATAAGAGGGCGAACACCGGGGAGCTGTTTTTT.

CDR3 amino acids: CSVEGRSSSYNEQFF. The CDR3 DNA reads TGCAGCGTTGAAGGCCGTTCGAGCTCCTACAATGAGCAGTTCTTC. The chain combines TRBV29-1 with TRBJ2-1; D remains unclear. The germline V gene encodes CDR1 SQVTM and CDR2 ANQGSEA. V lost 1 base and J lost 0, with 10 bases in between. The CDR3 totals 15 residues.

This chain connects TRBV3-1 (or the pseudogene TRBV3-2) to TRBJ2-2, with 7 bases fitting TRBD2. Germline CDR1 is LGHDT and CDR2 is YNNKEL (reference sequence). The CDR3 spans 17 residues. Unmatched junction bases numbered 8, after V lost 1 base and J lost 3 bases. The CDR3 reads CASSQVGGEGYTGELFF. CDR3 sequence (DNA): TGTGCCAGCAGCCAAGTCGGTGGGGAGGGTTACACCGGGGAGCTGTTTTTT.

The genes are TRBV12-5 and TRBJ2-3, with TRBD2 matching over 7 bases. The CDR3 contains 16 residues. The germline CDR1 and CDR2 sequences are LGHNT and FRNRAP. The V and J ends lost 0 bases and 8 bases, in that order; junction bases with no gene match: 11. In DNA form, the CDR3 reads TGTGCTAGTGGTTTGGTATTGGGGACTACGGGGGGTACGCAGTATTTT. It encodes CASGLVLGTTGGTQYF.

The chain joins TRBV3-1 (or the pseudogene TRBV3-2) to TRBJ1-2; 11 positions agree with TRBD1. The CDR3 loop spans 16 amino acids. J was trimmed by 4 bases and V by 4 bases; bases with no gene match: 8. The germline V gene has CDR1 LGHDT and CDR2 YNNKEL (reference sequence). Here the CDR3 DNA reads TGTGCCAGCAGCCCATCCTACGGACAGGGGGCCTATGGCTACACCTTC. It translates to CASSPSYGQGAYGYTF.

The chain is built from TRBV10-3 and TRBJ2-7, with TRBD2 matching 10 bases. Germline CDR1 reads ENHRY; CDR2 reads SYGVKD. CDR3 length: 14 amino acids. Trimming removed 6 bases from V and 4 bases from J; junction bases left unmatched: 6. CDR3 nucleotides: TGTGCCATCAGAGCTAGCGGGGGAGAGTACGAGCAGTACTTC. Translated: CAIRASGGEYEQYF.

There are a few counts of this clone. The CDR3 sequence: CSAGLTNTGELFF. The DNA for the CDR3 is TGCAGCGCCGGACTCACGAACACCGGGGAGCTGTTTTTT. The gene calls are TRBV29-1 and TRBJ2-2, with D tentatively TRBD2 (5 bases). The length of the CDR3 is 13 residues. V dropped 7 bases and J dropped 0 bases, with 9 bases sitting between them. Germline CDR1 and CDR2: SQVTM and ANQGSEA.

The V call is TRBV4-1, the J call TRBJ1-2; D gene unclear. In germline, CDR1 is MGHRA, CDR2 YSYEKL. The V gene lost 3 bases and the J gene lost 0 bases, with 14 bases spanning the gap. The CDR3 runs to 16 residues. CDR3 coding DNA: TGCGCCAGCAGCCACCCCCCCGCGGCTGCTAACTATGGCTACACCTTC. This translates into CASSHPPAAANYGYTF.

This clone was found once. The rearrangement uses TRBV18 and TRBJ2-5, with a weak D call TRBD1 (6 bases). Germline V gene data show CDR1 as KGHSH and CDR2 as LQKENI. The CDR3 runs to 14 residues. The V and J ends lost 6 bases and 5 bases respectively, with 16 bases between them. The CDR3 sequence: CASSRSQGFETQYF. CDR3 coding DNA: TGTGCCAGCTCGCGGAGCCAGGGGTTTGAGACCCAGTACTTC.

The J gene is TRBJ1-3, the V gene TRBV11-3, with 7 bases aligning to TRBD1. CDR1 is SGHNT and CDR2 is YENEEA in the germline V gene. The CDR3 loop spans 14 amino acids. Germline trimming cut 4 bases from V and 8 bases from J; bases unmatched to any gene: 8. In nucleotides, the CDR3 is TGTGCCAGCAGCTCCCAAGACAGGGCGCACACCATATATTTT. It is translated as CASSSQDRAHTIYF.

The chain couples TRBV5-8 to TRBJ1-1; D call uncertain. Germline assignment: CDR1 SGHTS and CDR2 YDEGEE. Trimming removed 0 bases from V and 1 base from J, with 10 bases in between. The CDR3 has 15 residues. The CDR3, as DNA: TGTGCCAGCAGCTTGGTTCCGGGATCGAACACTGAAGCTTTCTTT. Residues: CASSLVPGSNTEAFF.

The chain joins TRBV21-1 to TRBJ2-1; the table's D call TRBD2 went unverified against the DNA. TRBV21-1 is a listed pseudogene. There are 20 residues in the CDR3. This CDR3 is CASSKGKGTGEGTPLQEQFF. DNA of the CDR3: TGTGCCAGCAGCAAAGGGAAGGGAACGGGGGAGGGTACCCCTCTTCAGGAGCAGTTCTTC.

CDR3 region: CASSSTGGEFF. In nucleotides, the CDR3 is TGTGCCAGCAGTTCCACGGGGGGAGAGTTCTTC. The chain combines TRBV12-3 or TRBV12-4 with TRBJ2-1; 7 nucleotides match TRBD2. V lost 4 bases and J lost 14; bases outside the gene matches: 5. The CDR3 loop spans 11 amino acids.

The V gene is TRBV5-6, the J gene TRBJ1-3; D remains ambiguous. V shed 2 bases and J shed 0 bases, with 9 bases lying between them. The V gene's germline CDR1 is SGHDT and CDR2 YYEEEE. The CDR3 covers 15 residues. CDR3 in DNA: TGTGCCAGCAGCTTTTCGGGGAGCTCTGGAAACACCATATATTTT. This gives the protein CASSFSGSSGNTIYF.

This chain connects TRBV7-9 to TRBJ2-7, with 8 positions matching TRBD1. V lost 4 bases and J lost 5; bases outside the gene matches: 10. CDR3 length: 15 residues. Per germline, CDR1 SEHNR and CDR2 FQNEAQ (reference sequence). The CDR3 protein is CASSSAGQGMDEQYF. CDR3 bases: TGTGCCAGCAGCTCAGCCGGACAGGGAATGGACGAGCAGTACTTC.

The genes are TRBV5-4 and TRBJ1-1; D is unclear. V was pared by 3 bases and J by 0 bases, with 24 bases between. There are 19 residues in the CDR3. In germline, CDR1 is SGHNT, CDR2 YYREEE (reference sequence). The CDR3 bases are TGTGCCAGCAGCTCGGGATCAAGCCGGACGGTGCTATTGAACACTGAAGCTTTCTTT. This sequence encodes CASSSGSSRTVLLNTEAFF.

This chain links TRBV2 with TRBJ2-5; 9 bases fit TRBD1. The V gene's germline CDR1 is SNHLY and CDR2 FYNNEI. J lost 1 base, V lost 6 bases, and 3 bases had no gene match. CDR3 length: 14 amino acids. As DNA, the CDR3 is TGTGCCAGCAGCGACAGGGGGGGCCAAGAGACCCAGTACTTC. This sequence encodes CASSDRGGQETQYF. Based on the CDR3 plus reference TRBV2 and TRBJ2-5, the full variable domain is EPEVTQTPSHQVTQMGQEVILRCVPISNHLYFYWYRQILGQKVEFLVSFYNNEISEKSEIFDDQFSVERPDGSNFTLKIRSTKLEDSAMYFCASSDRGGQETQYFGPGTRLLVL.

This sequence joins TRBV6-5 and TRBJ1-5; TRBD1 aligns across 10 bases. The V segment lost 6 bases and the J segment 0 bases; nucleotides outside the gene matches: 2. The CDR3 has 15 residues. Germline CDR1 reads MNHEY; CDR2 reads SVGAGI. Written as DNA, the CDR3 is TGTGCCAGCAGGGGGGACAGGGGTAGCAATCAGCCCCAGCATTTT. It yields the protein CASRGDRGSNQPQHF.

The chain recombines TRBV3-1 (or the pseudogene TRBV3-2) with TRBJ2-7, with D possibly TRBD2 on 5 matching bases. Looked up from germline, CDR1 is LGHDT and CDR2 is YNNKEL (reference sequence). This CDR3 is built from 15 residues. The germline V and J ends were trimmed by 5 bases and 2 bases, with 16 bases remaining between them. The CDR3 region is CASSELGRMAYEQYF. The CDR3 nucleotides are TGTGCCAGCAGCGAACTAGGCCGGATGGCCTACGAGCAGTACTTC.

The chain is built from TRBV10-2 and TRBJ2-5; D not resolved. The V and J ends lost 4 bases and 4 bases respectively, with 4 bases between them. From germline, CDR1 is WSHSY and CDR2 SAAADI. This CDR3 has 11 residues. This CDR3 reads CASSVRETQYF. The CDR3 nucleotides read TGCGCCAGCAGTGTTCGAGAGACCCAGTACTTC.